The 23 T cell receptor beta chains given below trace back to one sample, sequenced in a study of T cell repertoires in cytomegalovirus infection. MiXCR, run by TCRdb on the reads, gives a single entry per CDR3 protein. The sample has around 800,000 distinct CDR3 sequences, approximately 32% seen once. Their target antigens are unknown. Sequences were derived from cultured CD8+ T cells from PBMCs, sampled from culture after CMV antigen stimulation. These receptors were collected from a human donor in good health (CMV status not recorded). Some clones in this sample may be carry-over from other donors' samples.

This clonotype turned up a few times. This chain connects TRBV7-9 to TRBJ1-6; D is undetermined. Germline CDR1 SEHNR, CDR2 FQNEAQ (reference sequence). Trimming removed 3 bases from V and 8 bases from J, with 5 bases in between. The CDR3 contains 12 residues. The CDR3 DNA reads TGTGCCAGCAGCTTTATCGATTCACCCCTCCACTTT. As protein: CASSFIDSPLHF.

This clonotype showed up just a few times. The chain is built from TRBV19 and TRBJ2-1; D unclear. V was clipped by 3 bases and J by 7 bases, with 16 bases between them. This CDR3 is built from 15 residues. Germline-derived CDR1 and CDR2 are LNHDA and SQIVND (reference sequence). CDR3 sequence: CASSMGFSKLNEQFF. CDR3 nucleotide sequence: TGTGCCAGTAGTATGGGGTTCTCGAAATTGAATGAGCAGTTCTTC.

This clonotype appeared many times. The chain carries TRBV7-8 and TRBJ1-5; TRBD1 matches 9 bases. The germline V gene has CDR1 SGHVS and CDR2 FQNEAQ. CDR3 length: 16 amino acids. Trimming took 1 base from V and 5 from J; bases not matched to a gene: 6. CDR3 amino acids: CASSLVRWDRDQPQHF. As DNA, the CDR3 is TGTGCCAGCAGCTTAGTCCGATGGGACAGGGATCAGCCCCAGCATTTT.

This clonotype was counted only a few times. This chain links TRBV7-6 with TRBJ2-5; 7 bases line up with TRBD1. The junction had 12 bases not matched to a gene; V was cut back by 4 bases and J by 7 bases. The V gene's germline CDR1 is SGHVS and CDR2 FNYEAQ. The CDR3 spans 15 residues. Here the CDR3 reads CASSSSQGETRTQYF. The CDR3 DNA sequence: TGTGCCAGCAGCTCGTCGCAGGGGGAGACCCGGACCCAGTACTTC.

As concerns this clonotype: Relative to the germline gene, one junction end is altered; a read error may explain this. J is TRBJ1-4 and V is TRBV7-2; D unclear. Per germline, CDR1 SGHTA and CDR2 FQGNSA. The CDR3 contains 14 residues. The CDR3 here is CANSLGWGIEKLFF. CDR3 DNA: TGTGCCAACAGCTTAGGCTGGGGTATCGAAAAACTGTTTTTT.

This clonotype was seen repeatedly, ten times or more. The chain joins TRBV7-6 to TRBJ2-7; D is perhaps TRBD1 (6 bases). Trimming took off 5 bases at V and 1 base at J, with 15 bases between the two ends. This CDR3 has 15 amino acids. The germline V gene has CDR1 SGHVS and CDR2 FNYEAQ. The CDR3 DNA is TGTGCCAGCAGCCCGAGGACAGACCTTTCCTACGAGCAGTACTTC. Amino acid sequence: CASSPRTDLSYEQYF.

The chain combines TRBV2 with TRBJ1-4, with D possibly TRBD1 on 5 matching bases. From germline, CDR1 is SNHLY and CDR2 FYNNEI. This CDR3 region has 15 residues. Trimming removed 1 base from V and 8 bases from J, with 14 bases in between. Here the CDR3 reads CASSEVVRGSEKLFF. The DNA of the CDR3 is TGTGCCAGCAGTGAAGTGGTGAGGGGAAGCGAAAAACTGTTTTTT.

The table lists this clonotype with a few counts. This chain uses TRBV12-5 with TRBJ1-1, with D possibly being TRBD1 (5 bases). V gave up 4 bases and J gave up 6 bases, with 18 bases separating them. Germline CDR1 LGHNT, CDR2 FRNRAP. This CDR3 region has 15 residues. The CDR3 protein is CASGWVRGSRAEAFF. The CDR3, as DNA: TGTGCTAGTGGTTGGGTGCGGGGGAGCCGGGCTGAAGCTTTCTTT.

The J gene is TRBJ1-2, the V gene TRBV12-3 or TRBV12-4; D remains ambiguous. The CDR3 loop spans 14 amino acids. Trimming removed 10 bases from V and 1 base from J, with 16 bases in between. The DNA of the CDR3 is TGTGCCATCAAAGAGGCAGGTGATAACTATGGCTACACCTTC. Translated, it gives CAIKEAGDNYGYTF.

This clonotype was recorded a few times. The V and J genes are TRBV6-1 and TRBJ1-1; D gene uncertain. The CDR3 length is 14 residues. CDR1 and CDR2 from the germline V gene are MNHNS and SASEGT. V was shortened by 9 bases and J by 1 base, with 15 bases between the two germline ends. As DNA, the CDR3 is TGTGCCAGTTCGTTGACCAACCGGAACACTGAAGCTTTCTTT. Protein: CASSLTNRNTEAFF.

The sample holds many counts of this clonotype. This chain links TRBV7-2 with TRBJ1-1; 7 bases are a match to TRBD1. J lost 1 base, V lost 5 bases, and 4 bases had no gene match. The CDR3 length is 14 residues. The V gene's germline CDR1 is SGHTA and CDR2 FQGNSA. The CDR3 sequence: CASSRDSSNTEAFF. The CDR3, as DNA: TGTGCCAGCAGCCGGGACAGCTCGAACACTGAAGCTTTCTTT. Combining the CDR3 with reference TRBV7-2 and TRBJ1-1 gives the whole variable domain GAGVSQSPSNKVTEKGKDVELRCDPISGHTALYWYRQSLGQGLEFLIYFQGNSAPDKSGLPSDRFSAERTGGSVSTLTIQRTQQEDSAVYLCASSRDSSNTEAFFGQGTRLTVV.

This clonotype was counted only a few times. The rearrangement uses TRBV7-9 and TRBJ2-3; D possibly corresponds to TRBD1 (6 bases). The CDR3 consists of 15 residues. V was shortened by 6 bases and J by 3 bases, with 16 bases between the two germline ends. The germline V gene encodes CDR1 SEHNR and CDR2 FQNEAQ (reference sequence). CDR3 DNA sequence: TGTGCCAGCAGTGACGTGGACAGCTCTACAGATACGCAGTATTTT. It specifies CASSDVDSSTDTQYF.

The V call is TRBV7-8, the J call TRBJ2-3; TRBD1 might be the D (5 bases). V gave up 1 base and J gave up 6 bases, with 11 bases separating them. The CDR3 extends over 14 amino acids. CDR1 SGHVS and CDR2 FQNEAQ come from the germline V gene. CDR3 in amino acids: CASSLGTGWDTQYF. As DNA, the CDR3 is TGTGCCAGCAGCTTAGGCACAGGTTGGGATACGCAGTATTTT.

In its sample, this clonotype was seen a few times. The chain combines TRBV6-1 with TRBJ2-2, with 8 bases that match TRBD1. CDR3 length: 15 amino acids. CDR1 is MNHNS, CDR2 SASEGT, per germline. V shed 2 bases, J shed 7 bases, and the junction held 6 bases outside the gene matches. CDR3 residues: CASSEQDREYGELFF. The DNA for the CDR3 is TGTGCCAGCAGTGAACAGGACAGGGAATACGGGGAGCTGTTTTTT.

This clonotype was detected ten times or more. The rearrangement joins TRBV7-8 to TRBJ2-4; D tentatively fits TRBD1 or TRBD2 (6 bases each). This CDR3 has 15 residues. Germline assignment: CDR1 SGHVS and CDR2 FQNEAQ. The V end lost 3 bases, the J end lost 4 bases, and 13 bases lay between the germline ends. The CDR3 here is CASSFSGGLKNIQYF. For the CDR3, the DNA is TGTGCCAGCAGCTTCAGTGGGGGGCTAAAAAACATTCAGTACTTC.

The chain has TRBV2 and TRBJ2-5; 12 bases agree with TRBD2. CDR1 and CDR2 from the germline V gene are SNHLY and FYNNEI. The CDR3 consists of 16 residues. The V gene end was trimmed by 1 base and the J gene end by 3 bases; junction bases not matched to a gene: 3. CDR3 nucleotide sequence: TGTGCCAGCAGTGAAGGTCGACTAGCGGGGGAAGAGACCCAGTACTTC. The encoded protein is CASSEGRLAGEETQYF.

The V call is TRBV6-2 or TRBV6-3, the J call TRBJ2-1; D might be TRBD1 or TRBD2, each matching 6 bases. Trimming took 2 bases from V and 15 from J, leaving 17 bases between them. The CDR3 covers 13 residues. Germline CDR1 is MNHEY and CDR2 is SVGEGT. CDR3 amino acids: CASSYEGGRKPFF. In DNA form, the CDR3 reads TGTGCCAGCAGTTACGAGGGGGGAAGAAAGCCGTTCTTC.

The CDR3 DNA reads as TGTGCCAGCAGTCACCCTTGGCGGGGTGACAATGAGCAGTTCTTC. Protein sequence: CASSHPWRGDNEQFF. This sequence joins TRBV27 and TRBJ2-1; weak D call: TRBD2 (6 bases). The germline gives CDR1 MNHEY, CDR2 SMNVEV (reference sequence). The CDR3 totals 15 residues. V was trimmed by 5 bases and J by 5 bases, leaving 16 bases between them.

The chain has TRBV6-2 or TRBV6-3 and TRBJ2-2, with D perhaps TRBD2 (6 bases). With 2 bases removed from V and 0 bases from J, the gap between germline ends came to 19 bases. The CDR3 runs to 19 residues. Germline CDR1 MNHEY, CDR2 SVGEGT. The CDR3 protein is CASSYPMGVAVTNTGELFF. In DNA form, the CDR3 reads TGTGCCAGCAGTTACCCCATGGGGGTAGCGGTTACGAACACCGGGGAGCTGTTTTTT.

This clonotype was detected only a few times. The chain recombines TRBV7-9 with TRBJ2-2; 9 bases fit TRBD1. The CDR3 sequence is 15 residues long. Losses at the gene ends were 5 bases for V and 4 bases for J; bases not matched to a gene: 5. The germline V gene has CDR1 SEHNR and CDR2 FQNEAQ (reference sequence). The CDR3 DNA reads TGTGCCAGCAGCCAGGGACAGGGCCCCACCGGGGAGCTGTTTTTT. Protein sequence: CASSQGQGPTGELFF. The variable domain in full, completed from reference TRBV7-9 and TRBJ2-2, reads DTGVSQNPRHKITKRGQNVTFRCDPISEHNRLYWYRQTLGQGPEFLTYFQNEAQLEKSRLLSDRFSAERPKGSFSTLEIQRTEQGDSAMYLCASSQGQGPTGELFFGEGSRLTVL.

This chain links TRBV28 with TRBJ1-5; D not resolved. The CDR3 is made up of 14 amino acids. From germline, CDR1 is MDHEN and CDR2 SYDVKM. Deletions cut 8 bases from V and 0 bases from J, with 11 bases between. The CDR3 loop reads CASARYNSNQPQHF. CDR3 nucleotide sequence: TGTGCCAGCGCCCGTTATAATAGCAATCAGCCCCAGCATTTT.

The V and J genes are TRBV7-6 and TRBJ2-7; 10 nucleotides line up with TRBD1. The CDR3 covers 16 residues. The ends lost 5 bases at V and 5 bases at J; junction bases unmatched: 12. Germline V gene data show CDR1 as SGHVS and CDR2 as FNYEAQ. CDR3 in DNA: TGTGCCAGCAGCGTAACTCCGGGACAGGGGACTAACGAGCAGTACTTC. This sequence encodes CASSVTPGQGTNEQYF.

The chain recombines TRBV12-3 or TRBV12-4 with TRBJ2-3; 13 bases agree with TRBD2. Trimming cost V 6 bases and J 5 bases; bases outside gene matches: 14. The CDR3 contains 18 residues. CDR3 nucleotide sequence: TGTGCCAGCAGAGGAGCGAGACTAGCGGGGGGATCCATAGATACGCAGTATTTT. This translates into CASRGARLAGGSIDTQYF.